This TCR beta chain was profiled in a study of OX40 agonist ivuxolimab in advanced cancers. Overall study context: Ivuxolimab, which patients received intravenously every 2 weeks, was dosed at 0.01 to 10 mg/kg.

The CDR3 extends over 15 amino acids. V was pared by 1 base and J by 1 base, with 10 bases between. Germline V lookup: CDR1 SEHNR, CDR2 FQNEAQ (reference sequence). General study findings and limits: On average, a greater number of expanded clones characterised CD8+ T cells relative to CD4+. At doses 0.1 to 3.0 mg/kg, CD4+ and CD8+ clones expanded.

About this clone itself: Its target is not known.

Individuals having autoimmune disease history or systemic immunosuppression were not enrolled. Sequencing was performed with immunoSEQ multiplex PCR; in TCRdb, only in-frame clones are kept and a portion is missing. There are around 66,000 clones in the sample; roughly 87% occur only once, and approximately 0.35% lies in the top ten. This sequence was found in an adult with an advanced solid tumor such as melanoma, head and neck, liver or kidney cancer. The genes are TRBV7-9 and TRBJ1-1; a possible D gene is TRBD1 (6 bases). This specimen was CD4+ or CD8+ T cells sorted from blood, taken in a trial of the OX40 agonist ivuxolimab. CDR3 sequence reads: CASSLVGGRNTEAFF. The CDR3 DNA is TGTGCCAGCAGCTTAGTGGGGGGCCGGAACACTGAAGCTTTCTTT. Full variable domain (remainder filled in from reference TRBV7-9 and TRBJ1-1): DTGVSQNPRHKITKRGQNVTFRCDPISEHNRLYWYRQTLGQGPEFLTYFQNEAQLEKSRLLSDRFSAERPKGSFSTLEIQRTEQGDSAMYLCASSLVGGRNTEAFFGQGTRLTVV.